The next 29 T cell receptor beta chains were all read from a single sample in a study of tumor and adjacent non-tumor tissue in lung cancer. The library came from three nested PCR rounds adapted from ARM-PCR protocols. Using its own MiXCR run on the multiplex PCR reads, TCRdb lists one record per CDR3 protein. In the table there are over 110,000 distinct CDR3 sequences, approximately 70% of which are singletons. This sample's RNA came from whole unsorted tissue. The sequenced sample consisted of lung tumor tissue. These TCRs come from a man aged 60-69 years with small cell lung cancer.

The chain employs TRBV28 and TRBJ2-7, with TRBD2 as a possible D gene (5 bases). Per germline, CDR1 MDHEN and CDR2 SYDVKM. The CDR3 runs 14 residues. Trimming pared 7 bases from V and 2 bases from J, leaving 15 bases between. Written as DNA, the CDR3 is TGTGCCAGCAACAGAAGATCCGGGACCTACGAGCAGTACTTC. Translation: CASNRRSGTYEQYF. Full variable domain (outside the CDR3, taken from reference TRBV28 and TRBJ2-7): DVKVTQSSRYLVKRTGEKVFLECVQDMDHENMFWYRQDPGLGLRLIYFSYDVKMKEKGDIPEGYSVSREKKERFSLILESASTNQTSMYLCASNRRSGTYEQYFGPGTRLTVT.

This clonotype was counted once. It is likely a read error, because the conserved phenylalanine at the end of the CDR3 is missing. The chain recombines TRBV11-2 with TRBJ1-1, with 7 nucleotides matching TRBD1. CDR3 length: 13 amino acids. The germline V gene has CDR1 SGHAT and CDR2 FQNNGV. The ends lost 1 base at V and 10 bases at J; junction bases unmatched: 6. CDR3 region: CASSLGQGVRAFL. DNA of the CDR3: TGTGCCAGCAGCTTAGGGCAGGGGGTAAGAGCTTTCTTA.

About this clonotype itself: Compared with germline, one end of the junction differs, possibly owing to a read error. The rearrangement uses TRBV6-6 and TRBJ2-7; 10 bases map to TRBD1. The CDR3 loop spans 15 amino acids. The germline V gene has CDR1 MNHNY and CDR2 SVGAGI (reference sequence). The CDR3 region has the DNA TGTGCCAGCAGCCCCGGACAGGGGGGAGCCTACGAGAAGTACTTC. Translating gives CASSPGQGGAYEKYF.

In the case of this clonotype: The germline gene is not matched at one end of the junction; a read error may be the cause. CDR3 sequence: CASRYEYRDPNINTGELFF. The CDR3 DNA follows: TGCGCCAGCAGGTATGAATACCGGGACCCAAATATCAACACAGGGGAGCTGTTTTTT. The chain has TRBV10-1 and TRBJ2-2, with D perhaps matching TRBD1 or TRBD2 (5 bases each). The V gene's germline CDR1 is WNHNN and CDR2 SYGVQD (reference sequence). This CDR3 contains 19 residues.

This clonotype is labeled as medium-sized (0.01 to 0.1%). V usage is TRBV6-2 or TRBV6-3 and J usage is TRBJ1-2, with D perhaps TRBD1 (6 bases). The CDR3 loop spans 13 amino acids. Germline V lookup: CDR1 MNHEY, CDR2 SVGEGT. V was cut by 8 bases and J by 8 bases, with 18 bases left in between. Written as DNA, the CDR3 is TGTGCCAGCCGTCTAAGGGGGACGGAAGGCTACACCTTC. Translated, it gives CASRLRGTEGYTF.

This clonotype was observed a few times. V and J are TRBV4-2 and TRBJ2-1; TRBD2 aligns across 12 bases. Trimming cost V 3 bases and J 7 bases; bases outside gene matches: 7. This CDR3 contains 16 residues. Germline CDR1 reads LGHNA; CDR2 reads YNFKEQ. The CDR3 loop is CASSHSSGRARNEQFF. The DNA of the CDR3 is TGTGCCAGCAGCCACTCTAGCGGGAGGGCACGGAATGAGCAGTTCTTC.

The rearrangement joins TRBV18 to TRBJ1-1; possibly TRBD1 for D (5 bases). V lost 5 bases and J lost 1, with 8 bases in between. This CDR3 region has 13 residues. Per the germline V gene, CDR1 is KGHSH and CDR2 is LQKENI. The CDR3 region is CASSAGQNTEAFF. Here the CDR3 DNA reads TGTGCCAGCTCAGCTGGACAGAACACTGAAGCTTTCTTT.

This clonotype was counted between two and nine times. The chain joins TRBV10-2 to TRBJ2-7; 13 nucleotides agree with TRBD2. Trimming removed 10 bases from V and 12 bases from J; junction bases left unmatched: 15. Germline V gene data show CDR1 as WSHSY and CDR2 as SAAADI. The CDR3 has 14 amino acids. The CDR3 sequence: CATGLAGDPARVYV. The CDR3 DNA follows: TGCGCCACAGGACTAGCGGGAGATCCGGCCCGGGTGTACGTC.

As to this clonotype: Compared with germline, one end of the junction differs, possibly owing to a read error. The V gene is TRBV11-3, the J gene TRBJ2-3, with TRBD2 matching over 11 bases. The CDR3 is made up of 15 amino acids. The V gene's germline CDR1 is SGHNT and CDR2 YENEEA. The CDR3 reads CTSNSTSGSLDTQYF. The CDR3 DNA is TGTACCAGCAACTCCACTAGCGGGAGTTTAGATACGCAGTATTTT.

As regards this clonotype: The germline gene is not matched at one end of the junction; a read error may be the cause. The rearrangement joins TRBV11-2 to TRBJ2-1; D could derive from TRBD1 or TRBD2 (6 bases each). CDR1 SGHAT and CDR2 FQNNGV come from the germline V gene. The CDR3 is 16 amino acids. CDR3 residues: CTSSLAAGTSYNEQFF. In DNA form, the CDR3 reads TGTACCAGCAGCTTAGCGGCGGGGACATCCTACAATGAGCAGTTCTTT.

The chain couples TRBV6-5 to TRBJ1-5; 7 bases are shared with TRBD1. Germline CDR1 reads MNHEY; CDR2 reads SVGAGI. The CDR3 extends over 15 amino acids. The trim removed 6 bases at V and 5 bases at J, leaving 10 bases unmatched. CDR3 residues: CASRRLAGGDQPQHF. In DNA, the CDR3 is TGTGCCAGCAGACGATTGGCAGGGGGTGATCAGCCCCAGCATTTT.

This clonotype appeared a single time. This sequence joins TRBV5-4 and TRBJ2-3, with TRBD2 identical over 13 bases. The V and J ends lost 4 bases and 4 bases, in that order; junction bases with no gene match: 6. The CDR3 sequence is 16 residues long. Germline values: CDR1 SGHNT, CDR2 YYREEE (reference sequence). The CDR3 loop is CASSRTSGRAPDTQYF. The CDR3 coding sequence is TGTGCCAGCAGCCGGACTAGCGGGAGAGCTCCAGATACGCAGTATTTT.

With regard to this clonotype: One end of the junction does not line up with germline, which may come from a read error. CDR3 nucleotides: TGTGCCAGCAGCTTATATGGGAACTATGGCTACATCTTC. Protein product: CASSLYGNYGYIF. The chain couples TRBV13 to TRBJ1-2; D is uncertain. This CDR3 region has 13 residues. Germline V gives CDR1 PRHDT, CDR2 FYEKMQ (reference sequence).

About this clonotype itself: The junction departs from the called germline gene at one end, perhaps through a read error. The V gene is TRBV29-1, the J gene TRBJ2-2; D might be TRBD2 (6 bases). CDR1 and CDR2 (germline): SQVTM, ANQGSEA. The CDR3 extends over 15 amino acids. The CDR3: CSAVVGSVNTGGLFF. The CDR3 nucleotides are TGCAGTGCCGTAGTGGGCTCGGTGAACACCGGGGGGCTGTTTTTT.

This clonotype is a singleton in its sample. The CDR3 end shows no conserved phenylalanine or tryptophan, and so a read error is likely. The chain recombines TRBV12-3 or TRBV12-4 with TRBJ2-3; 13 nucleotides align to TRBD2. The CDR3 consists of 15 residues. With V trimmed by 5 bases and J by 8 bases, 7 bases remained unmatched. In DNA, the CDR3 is TGTGCCAGCAGTCTCGGACTAGCGGGAGTAGGTACGCAGTATTCT. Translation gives CASSLGLAGVGTQYS.

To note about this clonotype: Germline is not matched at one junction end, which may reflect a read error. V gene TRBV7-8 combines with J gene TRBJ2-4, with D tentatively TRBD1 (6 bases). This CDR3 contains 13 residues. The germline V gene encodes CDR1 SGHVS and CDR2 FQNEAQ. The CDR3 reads CASNLDRRNIQYF. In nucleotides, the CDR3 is TGTGCCAGCAACTTAGACAGGAGGAACATTCAGTACTTC.

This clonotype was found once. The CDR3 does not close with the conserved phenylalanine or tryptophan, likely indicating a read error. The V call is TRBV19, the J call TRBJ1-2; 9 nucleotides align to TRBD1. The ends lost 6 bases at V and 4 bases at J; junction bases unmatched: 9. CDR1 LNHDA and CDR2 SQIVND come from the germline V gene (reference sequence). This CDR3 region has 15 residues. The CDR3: CASRGQGMLSYGYTL. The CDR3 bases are TGTGCCAGTAGGGGACAGGGTATGTTATCCTATGGCTACACCCTC.

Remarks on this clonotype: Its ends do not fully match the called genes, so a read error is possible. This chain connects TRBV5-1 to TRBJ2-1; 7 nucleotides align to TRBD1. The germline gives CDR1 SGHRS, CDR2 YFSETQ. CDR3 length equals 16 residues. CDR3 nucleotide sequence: TGCGCCAGCAGACACGACGGGACAGCGGCCTACAATGGGCAGTTCTTC. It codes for CASRHDGTAAYNGQFF.

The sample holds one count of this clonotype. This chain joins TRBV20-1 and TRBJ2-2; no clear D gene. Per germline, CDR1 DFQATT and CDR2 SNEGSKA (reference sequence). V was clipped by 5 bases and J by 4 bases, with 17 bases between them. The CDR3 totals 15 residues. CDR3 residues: CSAGSWVRGTGELFF. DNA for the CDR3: TGCAGTGCTGGTTCATGGGTCCGTGGCACCGGGGAGCTGTTTTTT.

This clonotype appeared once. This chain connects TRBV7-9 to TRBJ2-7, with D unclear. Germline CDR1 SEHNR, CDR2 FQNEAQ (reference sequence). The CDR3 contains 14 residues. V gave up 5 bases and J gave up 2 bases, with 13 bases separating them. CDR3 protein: CASSPVRRPYEQYF. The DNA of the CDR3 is TGTGCCAGCAGCCCCGTGAGGCGACCCTACGAGCAGTACTTC.

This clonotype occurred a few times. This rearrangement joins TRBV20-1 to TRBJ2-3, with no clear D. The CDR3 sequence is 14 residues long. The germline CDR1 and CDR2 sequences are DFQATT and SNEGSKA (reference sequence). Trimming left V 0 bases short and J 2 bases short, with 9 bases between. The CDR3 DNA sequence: TGCAGTGCTAGAGATTTCTCAGACACAGATACGCAGTATTTT. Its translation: CSARDFSDTDTQYF.

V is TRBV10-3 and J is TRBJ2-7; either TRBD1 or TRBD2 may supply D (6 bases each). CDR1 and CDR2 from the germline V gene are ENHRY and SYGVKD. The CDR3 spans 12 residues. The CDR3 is CSISSGAGEQYV. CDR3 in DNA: TGTTCCATCAGTTCGGGGGCTGGCGAGCAGTACGTC.

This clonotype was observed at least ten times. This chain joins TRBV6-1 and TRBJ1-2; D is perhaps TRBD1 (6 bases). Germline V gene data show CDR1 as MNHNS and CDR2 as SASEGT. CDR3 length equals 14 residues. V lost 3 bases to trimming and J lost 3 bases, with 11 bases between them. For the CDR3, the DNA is TGTGCCAGCAGTGATCATAGGGGGGACTATGGCTACACCTTC. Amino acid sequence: CASSDHRGDYGYTF.

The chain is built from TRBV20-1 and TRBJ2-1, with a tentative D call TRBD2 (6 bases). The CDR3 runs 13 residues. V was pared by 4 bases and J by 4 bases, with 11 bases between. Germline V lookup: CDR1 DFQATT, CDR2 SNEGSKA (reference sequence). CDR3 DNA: TGCAGTGCTACGGGGGACCAATACAATGAGCAGTTCTTC. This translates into CSATGDQYNEQFF.

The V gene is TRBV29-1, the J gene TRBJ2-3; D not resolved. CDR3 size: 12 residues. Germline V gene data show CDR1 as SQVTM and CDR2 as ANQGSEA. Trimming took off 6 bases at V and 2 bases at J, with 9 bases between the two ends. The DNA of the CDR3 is TGCAGCGTCGCAGGTTTCACAGATACGCAGTATTTT. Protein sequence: CSVAGFTDTQYF.

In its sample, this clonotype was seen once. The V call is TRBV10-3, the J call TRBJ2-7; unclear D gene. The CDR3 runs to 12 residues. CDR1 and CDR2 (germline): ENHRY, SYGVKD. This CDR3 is CAIDDIFYEHYV. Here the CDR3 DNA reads TGTGCCATTGATGATATCTTCTACGAGCACTACGTC.

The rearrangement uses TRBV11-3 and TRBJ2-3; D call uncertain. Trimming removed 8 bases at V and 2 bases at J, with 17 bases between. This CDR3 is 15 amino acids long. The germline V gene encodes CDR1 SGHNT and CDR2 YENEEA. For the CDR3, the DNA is TGTGCCAGCTGCGTGCGTAGTTTTACCACAGATACGCAGTATTTT. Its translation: CASCVRSFTTDTQYF.

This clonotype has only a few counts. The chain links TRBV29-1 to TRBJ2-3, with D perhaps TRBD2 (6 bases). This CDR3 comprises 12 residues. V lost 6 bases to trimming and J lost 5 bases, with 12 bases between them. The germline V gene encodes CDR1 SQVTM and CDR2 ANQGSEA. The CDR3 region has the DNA TGCAGCGTAGGGACTCGAAGAGATACGCAGTATTTT. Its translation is CSVGTRRDTQYF.

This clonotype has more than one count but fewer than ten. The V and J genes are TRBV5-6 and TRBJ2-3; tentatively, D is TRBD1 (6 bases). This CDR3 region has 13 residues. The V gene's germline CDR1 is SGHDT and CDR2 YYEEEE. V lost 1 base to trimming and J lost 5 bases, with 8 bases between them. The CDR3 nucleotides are TGTGCCAGCAGCTTGACAGGGCAAGATACGCAGTATTTT. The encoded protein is CASSLTGQDTQYF.